This TCR beta chain was sequenced in a study of shared clonotypes between healthy human individuals. The table came from immunoSEQ multiplex PCR; TCRdb's copy has only in-frame clones and leaves some out. The data show 2 million to 2.5 million clones, 85% to 95% seen once. Germline-derived CDR1 and CDR2 are MNHEY and SMNVEV (reference sequence). Trimming stripped 7 bases from V and 7 bases from J, with 16 bases between. This CDR3 is 14 amino acids long. The receptor was derived from a young man in good health. Material for sequencing was naive CD4+ T cells sorted from blood. The subset here: CD45RA+ positively selected. The rearrangement links TRBV27 to TRBJ1-4; a possible D gene is TRBD1 (6 bases). The CDR3: CASNSGTTGEKLFF. As DNA, the CDR3 is TGTGCCAGCAACTCCGGGACAACGGGTGAAAAACTGTTTTTT.